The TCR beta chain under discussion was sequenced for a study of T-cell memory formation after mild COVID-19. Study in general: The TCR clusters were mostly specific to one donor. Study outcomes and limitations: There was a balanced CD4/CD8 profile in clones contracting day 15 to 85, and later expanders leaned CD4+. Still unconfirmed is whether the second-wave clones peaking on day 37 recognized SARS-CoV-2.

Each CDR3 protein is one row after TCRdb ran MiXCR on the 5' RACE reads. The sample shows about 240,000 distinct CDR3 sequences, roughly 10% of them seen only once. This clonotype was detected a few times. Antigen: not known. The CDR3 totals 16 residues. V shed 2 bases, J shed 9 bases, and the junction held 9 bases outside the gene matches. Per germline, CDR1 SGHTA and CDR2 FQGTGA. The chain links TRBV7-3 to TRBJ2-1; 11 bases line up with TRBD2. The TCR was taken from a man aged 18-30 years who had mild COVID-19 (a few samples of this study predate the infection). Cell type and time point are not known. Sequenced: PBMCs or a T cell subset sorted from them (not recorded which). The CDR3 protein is CASSLYTSGGRGEQFF. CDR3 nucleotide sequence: TGTGCCAGCAGCTTATATACTAGCGGGGGTAGAGGTGAGCAGTTCTTC.